This T cell receptor (beta chain) was recorded in a study of STAT5B mutations in CD4+ large granular lymphocyte leukemia. TCRdb's copy holds only in-frame clones and misses some; the assay was immunoSEQ multiplex PCR. Of about 25,000 clones listed, 81% are singletons. The sample consisted of CD4+ T cells from blood buffy coats. This sequence was found in a human donor in good health.

CDR3 sequence (DNA): TGTGCCAGTAGCGGACAGGGGACCTCTGGAAACACCATATATTTT. Translated: CASSGQGTSGNTIYF. The genes are TRBV19 and TRBJ1-3; 9 positions match TRBD1. Germline loops: CDR1 LNHDA, CDR2 SQIVND (reference sequence). V trimming: 6 bases; J trimming: 0 bases; junction bases outside the gene matches: 3. The CDR3 is made up of 15 amino acids.